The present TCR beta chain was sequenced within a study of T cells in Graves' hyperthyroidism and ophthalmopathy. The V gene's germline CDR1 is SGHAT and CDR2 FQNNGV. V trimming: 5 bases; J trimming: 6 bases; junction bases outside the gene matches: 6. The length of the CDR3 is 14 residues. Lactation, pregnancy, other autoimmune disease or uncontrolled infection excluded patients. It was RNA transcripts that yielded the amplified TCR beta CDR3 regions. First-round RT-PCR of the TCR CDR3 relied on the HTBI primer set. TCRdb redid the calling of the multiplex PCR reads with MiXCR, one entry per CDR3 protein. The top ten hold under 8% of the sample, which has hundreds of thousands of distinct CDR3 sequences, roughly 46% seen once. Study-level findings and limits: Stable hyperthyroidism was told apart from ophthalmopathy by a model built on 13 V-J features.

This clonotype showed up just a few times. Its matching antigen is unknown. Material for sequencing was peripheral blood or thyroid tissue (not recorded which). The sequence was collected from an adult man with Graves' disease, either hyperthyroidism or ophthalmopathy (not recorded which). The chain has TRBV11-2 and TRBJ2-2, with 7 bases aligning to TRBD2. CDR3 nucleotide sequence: TGTGCCAGCAGCCCCTATACTAGCGCCGGGGAGCTGTTTTTT. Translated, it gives CASSPYTSAGELFF. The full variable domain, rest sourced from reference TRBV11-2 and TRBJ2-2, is EAGVAQSPRYKIIEKRQSVAFWCNPISGHATLYWYQQILGQGPKLLIQFQNNGVVDDSQLPKDRFSAERLKGVDSTLKIQPAKLEDSAVYLCASSPYTSAGELFFGEGSRLTVL.